This record covers a single T cell receptor (beta chain). Its antigen is currently unknown. The source of the sample is a study of cytomegalovirus exposure and HLA in healthy donors. V shed 4 bases, J shed 1 base, and the junction held 2 bases outside the gene matches. The CDR3 is 14 residues long. CDR1 and CDR2 from the germline V gene are SGHVS and FNYEAQ. The PCR used 60 Vbeta and 13 Jbeta primers. The method was immunoSEQ multiplex PCR; TCRdb's version includes in-frame clones alone and lacks a portion of them. The top ten hold over 0.95% of the sample, which has approximately 89,000 clones, around 68% seen once. General study findings and limits: Reports state that TCR beta sequences accurately predicted most subjects' HLA-A and HLA-B alleles. Earlier analysis found most TCR beta V segments productive about 87% or about 30% of the time. Some TCR beta chains (more than 150 of them) were listed as cytomegalovirus-associated. In a later analysis, parvovirus B19, influenza, CMV and Epstein-Barr virus appeared linked to several top co-occurrence clusters.

The rearrangement uses TRBV7-6 and TRBJ2-5, with 8 bases aligning to TRBD2. The source material was PBMCs. The receptor was derived from a female donor in good health and CMV-seronegative. Here the CDR3 reads CASSYRGGQETQYF. DNA of the CDR3: TGTGCCAGCAGCTATCGGGGGGGCCAAGAGACCCAGTACTTC.